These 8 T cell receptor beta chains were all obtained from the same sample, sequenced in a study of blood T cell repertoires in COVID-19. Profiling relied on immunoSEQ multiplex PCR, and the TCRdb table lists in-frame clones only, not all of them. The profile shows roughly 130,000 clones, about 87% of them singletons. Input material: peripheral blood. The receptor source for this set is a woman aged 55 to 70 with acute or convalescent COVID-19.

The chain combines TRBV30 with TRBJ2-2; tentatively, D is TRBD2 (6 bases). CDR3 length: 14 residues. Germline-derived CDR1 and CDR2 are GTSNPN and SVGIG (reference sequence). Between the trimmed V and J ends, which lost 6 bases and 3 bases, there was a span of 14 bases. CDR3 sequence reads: CACRRGGHTGELFF. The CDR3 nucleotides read TGTGCCTGTCGACGGGGAGGTCACACCGGGGAGCTGTTTTTT.

CDR3 in amino acids: CASSQEGVAGGGEQFF. The CDR3 nucleotides read TGCGCCAGCAGCCAAGAGGGGGTAGCGGGAGGCGGCGAGCAGTTCTTC. This rearrangement joins TRBV4-1 to TRBJ2-1; TRBD2 matches at 10 bases. Germline values: CDR1 MGHRA, CDR2 YSYEKL. The CDR3 has 16 residues. Trimming cost V 0 bases and J 10 bases; bases outside gene matches: 9.

The CDR3 sequence is CASSPRGGWLNTEAFF. CDR3 in DNA: TGTGCCAGCTCACCAAGGGGAGGGTGGTTGAACACTGAAGCTTTCTTT. The chain couples TRBV18 to TRBJ1-1, with D possibly matching TRBD1 (5 bases). V lost 2 bases, J lost 0 bases, and 13 bases lay in between. The V gene's germline CDR1 is KGHSH and CDR2 LQKENI. The CDR3 spans 16 residues. The full variable domain, rest sourced from reference TRBV18 and TRBJ1-1, is NAGVMQNPRHLVRRRGQEARLRCSPMKGHSHVYWYRQLPEEGLKFMVYLQKENIIDESGMPKERFSAEFPKEGPSILRIQQVVRGDSAAYFCASSPRGGWLNTEAFFGQGTRLTVV.

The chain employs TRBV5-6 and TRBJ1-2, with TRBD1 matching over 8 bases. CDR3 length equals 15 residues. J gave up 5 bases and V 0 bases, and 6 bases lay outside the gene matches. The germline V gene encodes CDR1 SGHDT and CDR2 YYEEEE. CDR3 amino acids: CASSLVRTGPYGYTF. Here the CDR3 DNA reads TGTGCCAGCAGCTTGGTTAGGACAGGGCCTTATGGCTACACCTTC.

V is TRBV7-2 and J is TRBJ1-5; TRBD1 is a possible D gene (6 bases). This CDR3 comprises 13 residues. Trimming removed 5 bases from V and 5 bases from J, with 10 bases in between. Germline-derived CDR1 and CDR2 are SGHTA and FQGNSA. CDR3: CASSPGADQPQHF. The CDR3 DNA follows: TGTGCCAGCAGCCCAGGGGCGGATCAGCCCCAGCATTTT.

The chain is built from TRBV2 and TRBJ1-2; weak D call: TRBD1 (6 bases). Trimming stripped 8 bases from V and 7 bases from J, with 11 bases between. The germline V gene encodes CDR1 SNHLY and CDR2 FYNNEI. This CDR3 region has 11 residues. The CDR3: CASPGAAGYTF. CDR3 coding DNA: TGTGCCAGCCCAGGGGCGGCTGGCTACACCTTC.

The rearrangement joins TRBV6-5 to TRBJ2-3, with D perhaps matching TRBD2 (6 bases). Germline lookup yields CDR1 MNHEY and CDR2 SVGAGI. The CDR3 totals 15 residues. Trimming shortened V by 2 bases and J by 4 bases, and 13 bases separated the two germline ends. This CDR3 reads CASSYGLGEADTQYF. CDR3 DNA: TGTGCCAGCAGTTACGGCCTGGGGGAGGCAGATACGCAGTATTTT.

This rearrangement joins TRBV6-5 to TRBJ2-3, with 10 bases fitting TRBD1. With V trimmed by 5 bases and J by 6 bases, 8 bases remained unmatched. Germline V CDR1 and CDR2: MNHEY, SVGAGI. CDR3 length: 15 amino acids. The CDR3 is CASSRQGAPLDTQYF. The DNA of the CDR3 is TGTGCCAGCAGTCGACAGGGGGCGCCCCTGGATACGCAGTATTTT.